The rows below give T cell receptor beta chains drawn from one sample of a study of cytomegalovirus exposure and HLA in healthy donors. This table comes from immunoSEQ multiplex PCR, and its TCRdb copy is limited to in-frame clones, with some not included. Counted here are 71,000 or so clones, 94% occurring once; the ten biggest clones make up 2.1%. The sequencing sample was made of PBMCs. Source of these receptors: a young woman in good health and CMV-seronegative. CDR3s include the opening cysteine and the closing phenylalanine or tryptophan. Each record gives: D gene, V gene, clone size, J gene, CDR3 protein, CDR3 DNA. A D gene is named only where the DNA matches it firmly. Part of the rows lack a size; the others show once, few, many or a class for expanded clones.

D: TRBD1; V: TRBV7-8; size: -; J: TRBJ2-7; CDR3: CASSPGQIYEQYF; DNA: TGTGCCAGCAGCCCGGGACAGATCTACGAGCAGTACTTC
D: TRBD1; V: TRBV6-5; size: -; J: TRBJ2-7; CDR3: CASSYGTGEYEQYF; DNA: TGTGCCAGCAGTTACGGGACAGGTGAATACGAGCAGTACTTC
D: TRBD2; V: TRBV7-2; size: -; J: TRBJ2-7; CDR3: CASSYRTSGEQYF; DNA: TGTGCCAGCAGCTACAGGACTAGCGGCGAGCAGTACTTC
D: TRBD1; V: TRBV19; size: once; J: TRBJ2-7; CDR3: CASSKGTGSSYEQYF; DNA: TGTGCCAGTAGTAAAGGGACAGGGAGCTCCTACGAGCAGTACTTC
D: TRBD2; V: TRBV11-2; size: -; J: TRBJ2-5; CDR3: CASSRGLAGYLGETQYF; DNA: TGTGCCAGCAGCCGTGGACTAGCGGGGTACCTGGGGGAGACCCAGTACTTC
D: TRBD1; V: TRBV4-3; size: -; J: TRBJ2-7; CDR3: CASSQGQGAYEQYF; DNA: TGCGCCAGCAGCCAAGGACAGGGGGCCTACGAGCAGTACTTC
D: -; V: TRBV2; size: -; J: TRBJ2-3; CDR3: CASSEGRADTDTQYF; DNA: TGTGCCAGCAGTGAAGGGCGGGCTGACACAGATACGCAGTATTTT
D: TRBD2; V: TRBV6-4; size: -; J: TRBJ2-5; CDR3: CASSLEAGGPETQYF; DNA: TGTGCCAGCAGTCTAGAAGCGGGGGGGCCCGAGACCCAGTACTTC
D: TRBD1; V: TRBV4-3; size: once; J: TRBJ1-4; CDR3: CASSYQEGQGNEKLFF; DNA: TGCGCCAGCAGCTACCAAGAGGGACAGGGAAATGAAAAACTGTTTTTT
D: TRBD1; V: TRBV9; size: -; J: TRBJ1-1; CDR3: CASSVDLGGRDTEAFF; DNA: TGTGCCAGCAGCGTAGACCTAGGGGGCAGGGACACTGAAGCTTTCTTT
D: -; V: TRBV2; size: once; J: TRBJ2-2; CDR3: CASSDSGFTGELFF; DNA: TGTGCCAGCAGTGATAGCGGATTCACCGGGGAGCTGTTTTTT
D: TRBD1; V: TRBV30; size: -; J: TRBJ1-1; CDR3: CAWSTGGPTEAFF; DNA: TGTGCCTGGAGTACAGGGGGTCCGACTGAAGCTTTCTTT
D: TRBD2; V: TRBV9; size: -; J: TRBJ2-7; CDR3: CASSVATSGSSPHEQYF; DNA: TGTGCCAGCAGCGTAGCCACTAGCGGGAGTTCCCCCCACGAGCAGTACTTC
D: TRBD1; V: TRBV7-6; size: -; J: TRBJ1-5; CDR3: CASSLRTGVDQPQHF; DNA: TGTGCCAGCAGCTTACGGACAGGGGTCGATCAGCCCCAGCATTTT
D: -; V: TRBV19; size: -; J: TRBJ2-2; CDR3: CASSIATVNTGELFF; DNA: TGTGCCAGTAGTATCGCAACGGTGAACACCGGGGAGCTGTTTTTT
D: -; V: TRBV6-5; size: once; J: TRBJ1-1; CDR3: CASRDSNTEAFF; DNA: TGTGCCAGCCGAGACAGCAACACTGAAGCTTTCTTT
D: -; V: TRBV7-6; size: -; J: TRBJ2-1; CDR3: CASSAPGGLALEQFF; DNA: TGTGCCAGCAGCGCCCCCGGGGGACTGGCGCTTGAGCAGTTCTTC
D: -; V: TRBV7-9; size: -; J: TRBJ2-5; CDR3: CASSSGLMGTQYF; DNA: TGTGCCAGCAGCTCGGGACTGATGGGGACCCAGTACTTC
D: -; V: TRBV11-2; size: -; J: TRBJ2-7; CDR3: CASSPRAVIYEQYF; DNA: TGTGCCAGCAGCCCCAGGGCGGTAATCTACGAGCAGTACTTC
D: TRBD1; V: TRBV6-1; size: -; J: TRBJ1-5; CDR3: CASSDYRGPNQPQHF; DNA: TGTGCCAGCAGTGATTACAGGGGCCCCAATCAGCCCCAGCATTTT
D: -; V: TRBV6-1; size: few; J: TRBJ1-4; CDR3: CASSEQAGTNEKLFF; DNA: TGTGCCAGCAGTGAACAGGCGGGAACTAATGAAAAACTGTTTTTT
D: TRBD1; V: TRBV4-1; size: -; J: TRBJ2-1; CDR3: CASSLGTGTLLGSYNEQFF; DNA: TGCGCCAGCAGCCTCGGGACAGGGACGCTCTTGGGCTCCTACAATGAGCAGTTCTTC
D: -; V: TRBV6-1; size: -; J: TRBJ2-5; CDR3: CASSEQPGERETQYF; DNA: TGTGCCAGCAGTGAACAACCCGGGGAACGAGAGACCCAGTACTTC
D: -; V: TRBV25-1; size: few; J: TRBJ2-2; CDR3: CASSANRDTGELFF; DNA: TGTGCCAGCAGTGCCAACAGGGACACCGGGGAGCTGTTTTTT
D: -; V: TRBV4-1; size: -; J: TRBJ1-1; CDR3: CASSPRGDRDTEAFF; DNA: TGCGCCAGCAGCCCCAGAGGCGACAGAGACACTGAAGCTTTCTTT
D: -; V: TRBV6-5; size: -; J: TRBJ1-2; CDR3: CASSFRDIAFYGYTF; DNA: TGTGCCAGCAGCTTCCGGGACATAGCTTTTTATGGCTACACCTTC
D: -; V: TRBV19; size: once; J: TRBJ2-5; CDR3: CASSMIGRRQETQYF; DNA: TGTGCCAGTAGTATGATAGGGAGGCGCCAAGAGACCCAGTACTTC
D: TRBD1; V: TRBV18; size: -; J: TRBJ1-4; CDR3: CASSPGQATRGEKLFF; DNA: TGTGCCAGCTCACCCGGACAGGCGACGAGGGGTGAAAAACTGTTTTTT
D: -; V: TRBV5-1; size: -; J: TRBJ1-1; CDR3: CASRAPGEGRGTEAFF; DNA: TGCGCCAGCAGGGCCCCTGGGGAGGGACGGGGTACTGAAGCTTTCTTT
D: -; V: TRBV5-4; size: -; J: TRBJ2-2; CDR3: CASSPRRRTPGTGELFF; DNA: TGTGCCAGCAGCCCACGCCGTCGGACCCCGGGGACCGGGGAGCTGTTTTTT
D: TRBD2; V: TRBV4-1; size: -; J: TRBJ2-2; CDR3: CASSQVTGLAGVGELFF; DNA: TGCGCCAGCAGCCAAGTTACGGGACTAGCGGGGGTCGGGGAGCTGTTTTTT
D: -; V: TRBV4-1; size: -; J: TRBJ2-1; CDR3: CASSQEGLGNEQFF; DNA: TGCGCCAGCAGCCAAGAGGGGCTAGGCAATGAGCAGTTCTTC
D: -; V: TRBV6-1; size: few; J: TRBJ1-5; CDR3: CASSEARRASFSNQPQHF; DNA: TGTGCCAGCAGTGAAGCGCGCAGGGCCTCTTTTAGCAATCAGCCCCAGCATTTT
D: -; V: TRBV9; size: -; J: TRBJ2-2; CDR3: CASSVGTVNTGELFF; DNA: TGTGCCAGCAGCGTAGGGACTGTTAACACCGGGGAGCTGTTTTTT
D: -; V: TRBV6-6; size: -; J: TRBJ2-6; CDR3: CASRPLMGGANVLTF; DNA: TGTGCCAGCAGACCTCTTATGGGCGGGGCCAACGTCCTGACTTTC
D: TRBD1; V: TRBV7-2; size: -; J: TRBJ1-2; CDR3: CASSGTGTGAPYGYTF; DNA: TGTGCCAGCAGCGGAACCGGGACAGGGGCCCCCTATGGCTACACCTTC
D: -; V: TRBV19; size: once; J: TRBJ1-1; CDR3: CASSIEGQVNTEAFF; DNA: TGTGCCAGTAGTATAGAAGGACAAGTGAACACTGAAGCTTTCTTT
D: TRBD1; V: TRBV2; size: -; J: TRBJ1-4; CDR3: CASRTEPGQFEKLFF; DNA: TGTGCCAGCAGAACAGAACCGGGACAGTTTGAAAAACTGTTTTTT
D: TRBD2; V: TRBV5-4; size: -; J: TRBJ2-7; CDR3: CASSRDSGRGNEQYF; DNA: TGTGCCAGCAGCCGTGATAGCGGGAGAGGTAACGAGCAGTACTTC
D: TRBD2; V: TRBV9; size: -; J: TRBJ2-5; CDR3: CASSVASGEETQYF; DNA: TGTGCCAGCAGCGTAGCTAGCGGGGAAGAGACCCAGTACTTC
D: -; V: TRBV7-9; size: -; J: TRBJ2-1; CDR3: CASSLAIEQFF; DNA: TGTGCCAGCAGCTTAGCTATTGAGCAGTTCTTC
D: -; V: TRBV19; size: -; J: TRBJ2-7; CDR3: CASSHGQSSYEQYF; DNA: TGTGCCAGTAGCCACGGACAGTCCTCCTACGAGCAGTACTTC
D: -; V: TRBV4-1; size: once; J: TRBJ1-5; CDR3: CASSQDATDSNQPQHF; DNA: TGCGCCAGCAGCCAAGATGCAACAGATAGCAATCAGCCCCAGCATTTT
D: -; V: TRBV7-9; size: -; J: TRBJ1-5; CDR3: CASSGENQPQHF; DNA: TGTGCCAGCAGTGGAGAAAATCAGCCCCAGCATTTT
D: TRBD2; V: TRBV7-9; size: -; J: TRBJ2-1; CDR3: CASSTVRLAGGGWEQFF; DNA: TGTGCCAGCAGCACCGTGCGACTAGCGGGAGGGGGCTGGGAGCAGTTCTTC
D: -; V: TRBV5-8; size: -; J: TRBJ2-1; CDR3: CALLPGAASSYNEQFF; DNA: TGTGCTCTATTACCAGGGGCGGCCAGCTCCTACAATGAGCAGTTCTTC
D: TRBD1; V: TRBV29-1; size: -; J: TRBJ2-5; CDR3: CSVEPGQGQETQYF; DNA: TGCAGCGTTGAACCGGGACAGGGACAAGAGACCCAGTACTTC
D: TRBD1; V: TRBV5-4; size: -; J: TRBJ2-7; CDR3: CASRFGTPGTGHTYEQYF; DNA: TGTGCCAGCAGATTTGGAACACCAGGGACAGGCCATACCTACGAGCAGTACTTC